These 13 T cell receptor beta chains were all obtained from the same sample, sequenced in a study of T-cell reconstitution after alpha-beta-depleted transplantation in children. Library preparation (for TCRbeta) was performed with unique molecular identifiers. TCRdb used MiXCR to reprocess the PCR reads, holding one entry per CDR3 protein. Of a few hundred thousand distinct CDR3 sequences in the sample, more than 20% were seen once. Sample: PBMCs, taken before TCRalphabeta/CD19-depleted stem cell transplant. The receptors originated from a boy younger than two with Wiskott-Aldrich syndrome, due to receive a stem cell transplant.

The V gene is TRBV15, the J gene TRBJ2-5; TRBD2 is a possible D gene (6 bases). Trimming pared 0 bases from V and 7 bases from J, leaving 6 bases between. From germline, CDR1 is LNHNV and CDR2 YYDKDF (reference sequence). The CDR3 runs 12 residues. The CDR3 DNA reads TGTGCCACCAGCAGAGAGGGGGGGACCCAGTACTTC. It encodes CATSREGGTQYF.

The chain couples TRBV10-3 to TRBJ2-3; D unresolved. V lost 0 bases and J lost 4, with 11 bases in between. This CDR3 contains 15 residues. Per the germline V gene, CDR1 is ENHRY and CDR2 is SYGVKD. This chain's CDR3 is CAISESQKGPDTQYF. DNA of the CDR3: TGTGCCATCAGTGAGTCGCAGAAGGGTCCAGATACGCAGTATTTT.

The chain's CDR3 is CATSDRDNEQFF. The CDR3 bases are TGTGCCACCAGTGACCGAGACAATGAGCAGTTCTTC. V is TRBV24-1 and J is TRBJ2-1; D not certain. The CDR3 is 12 residues long. V was cut by 4 bases and J by 5 bases, with 5 bases left in between. The germline CDR1 and CDR2 sequences are KGHDR and SFDVKD.

The rearrangement joins TRBV5-8 to TRBJ2-1; TRBD2 aligns across 13 bases. Trimming removed 4 bases from V and 2 bases from J; junction bases left unmatched: 6. The CDR3 runs 17 residues. CDR1 and CDR2 from the germline V gene are SGHTS and YDEGEE. The CDR3 bases are TGTGCCAGCAGCACCGGACTAGCGGGAGTACCCTACAATGAGCAGTTCTTC. Translating gives CASSTGLAGVPYNEQFF.

V usage is TRBV7-6 and J usage is TRBJ2-1, with a possible D match to TRBD2 (5 bases). Germline V lookup: CDR1 SGHVS, CDR2 FNYEAQ. Between the trimmed V and J ends, which lost 2 bases and 5 bases, there was a span of 13 bases. CDR3 length equals 15 residues. CDR3 in amino acids: CASSLIEGSDNEQFF. CDR3 coding DNA: TGTGCCAGCAGCTTAATAGAGGGATCGGACAATGAGCAGTTCTTC.

The chain recombines TRBV10-3 with TRBJ2-7, with 8 bases identical to TRBD1. After removal of 0 bases from V and 0 bases from J, the junction contained 7 bases not matched to a gene. CDR3 length: 17 residues. Germline assignment: CDR1 ENHRY and CDR2 SYGVKD. In nucleotides, the CDR3 is TGTGCCATCAGTGAGTCCCCGGACAGGGCGATCTCCTACGAGCAGTACTTC. This gives the protein CAISESPDRAISYEQYF.

This clonotype has a single count. The chain carries TRBV20-1 and TRBJ2-7; D may be TRBD1 (6 bases). CDR1 and CDR2 (germline): DFQATT, SNEGSKA (reference sequence). This CDR3 has 14 residues. Trimming took off 0 bases at V and 6 bases at J, with 15 bases between the two ends. The CDR3 sequence is CSAREGPGVGEQYF. CDR3 in DNA: TGCAGTGCTAGAGAGGGACCAGGGGTCGGCGAGCAGTACTTC.

The J gene is TRBJ2-5, the V gene TRBV27; D is ambiguous. CDR3 length equals 14 residues. V was trimmed by 2 bases and J by 4 bases, leaving 11 bases between them. Germline V CDR1 and CDR2: MNHEY, SMNVEV (reference sequence). Here the CDR3 DNA reads TGTGCCAGCAGTTTAAATCCAGATATAGAGACCCAGTACTTC. Translating gives CASSLNPDIETQYF.

Only one count was recorded for this clonotype. The chain links TRBV12-3 or TRBV12-4 to TRBJ2-1; 7 positions match TRBD2. Trimming cost V 9 bases and J 5 bases; bases outside gene matches: 10. The CDR3 covers 14 residues. The CDR3 region is CASTSAIPHNEQFF. CDR3 DNA: TGTGCCAGTACTAGCGCTATCCCCCACAATGAGCAGTTCTTC.

The V call is TRBV11-2, the J call TRBJ2-1; TRBD1 matches at 9 bases. Per germline, CDR1 SGHAT and CDR2 FQNNGV. Germline trimming cut 0 bases from V and 6 bases from J; bases unmatched to any gene: 6. The CDR3 has 16 residues. The CDR3 is CASSLEGTGLSNEQFF. The CDR3 bases are TGTGCCAGCAGCTTAGAGGGGACAGGGCTATCCAATGAGCAGTTCTTC.

This clonotype was seen a handful of times. The V and J genes are TRBV10-3 and TRBJ2-3; 11 nucleotides line up with TRBD1. The CDR3 spans 16 residues. The junction had 7 bases not matched to a gene; V was cut back by 6 bases and J by 2 bases. CDR1 is ENHRY and CDR2 is SYGVKD in the germline V gene. This chain's CDR3 is CAIRPDRGLITDTQYF. CDR3 sequence (DNA): TGTGCCATCAGACCGGACAGGGGGCTCATCACAGATACGCAGTATTTT.

The rearrangement uses TRBV20-1 and TRBJ1-3, with 8 bases aligning to TRBD1. The V gene end was trimmed by 6 bases and the J gene end by 4 bases; junction bases not matched to a gene: 8. CDR1 and CDR2 (germline): DFQATT, SNEGSKA (reference sequence). The CDR3 extends over 14 amino acids. The CDR3 reads CSAQDRVGGNTIYF. The CDR3 bases are TGCAGTGCGCAGGACAGGGTGGGAGGAAACACCATATATTTT.

There are a few counts of this clonotype. The chain uses TRBV5-1 and TRBJ1-5, with unresolved D. The germline V and J ends were trimmed by 3 bases and 6 bases, with 13 bases remaining between them. Germline V lookup: CDR1 SGHRS, CDR2 YFSETQ. The CDR3 runs 14 residues. CDR3 region: CASSYSGLGQPQHF. The CDR3 DNA reads TGCGCCAGCAGCTACTCGGGTTTAGGTCAGCCCCAGCATTTT.